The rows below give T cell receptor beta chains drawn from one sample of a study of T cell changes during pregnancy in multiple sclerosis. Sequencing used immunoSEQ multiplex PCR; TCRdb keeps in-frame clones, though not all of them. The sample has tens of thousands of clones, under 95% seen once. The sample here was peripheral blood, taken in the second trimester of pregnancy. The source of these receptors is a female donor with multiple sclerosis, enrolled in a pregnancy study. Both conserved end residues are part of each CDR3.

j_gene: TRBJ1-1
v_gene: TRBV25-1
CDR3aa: CASSDPDTEAFF

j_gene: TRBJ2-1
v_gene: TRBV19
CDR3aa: CASNLLGLENNEQFF

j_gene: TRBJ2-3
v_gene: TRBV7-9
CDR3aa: CAISGGLTDTQYF

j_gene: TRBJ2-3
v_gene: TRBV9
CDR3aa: CASSVGLELTDTQYF

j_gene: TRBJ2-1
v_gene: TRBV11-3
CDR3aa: CASSPPGGLRNEQFF

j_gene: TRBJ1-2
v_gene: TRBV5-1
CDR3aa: CASSPLRTGLLDGYTF

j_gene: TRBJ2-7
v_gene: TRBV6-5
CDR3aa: CAAERGVEQYF

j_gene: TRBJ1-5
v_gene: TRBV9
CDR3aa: CASSPKGYSNQPQHF

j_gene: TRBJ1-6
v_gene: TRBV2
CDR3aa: CASRPEESPLHF

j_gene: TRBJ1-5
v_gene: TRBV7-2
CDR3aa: CASSLGSQPQHF

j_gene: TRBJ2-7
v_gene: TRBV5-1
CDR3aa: CASSRQPGLSYEQYF

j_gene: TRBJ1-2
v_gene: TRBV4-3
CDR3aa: CASSQDWGLTNYGYTF

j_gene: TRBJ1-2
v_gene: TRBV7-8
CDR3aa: CASSLAFLWGGLHGYTF

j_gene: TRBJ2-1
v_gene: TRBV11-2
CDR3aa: CASSLDRNEQFF

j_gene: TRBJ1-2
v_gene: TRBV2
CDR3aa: CASSEQGVNPNYGYTF

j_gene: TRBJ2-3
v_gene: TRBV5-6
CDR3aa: CASSFRLARLGSTDTQYF

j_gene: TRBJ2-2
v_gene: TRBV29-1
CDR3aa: CSVEEGGTGIGTGELFF

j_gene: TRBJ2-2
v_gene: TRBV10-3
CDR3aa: CAISEPNRGAGELFF

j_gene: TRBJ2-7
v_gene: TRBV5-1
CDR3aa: CASSLKHRGLSYEQYF

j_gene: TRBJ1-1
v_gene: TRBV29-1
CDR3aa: CSASAAEAFF

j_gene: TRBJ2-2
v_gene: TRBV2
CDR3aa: CASSKTDLLNTGELFF

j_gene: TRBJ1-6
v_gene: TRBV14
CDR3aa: CASSQDRGTLVDSPLHF

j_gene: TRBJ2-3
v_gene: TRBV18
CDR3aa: CASTGTGLDTQYF

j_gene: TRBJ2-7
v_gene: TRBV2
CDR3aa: CASRGTGRASGSYEQYF

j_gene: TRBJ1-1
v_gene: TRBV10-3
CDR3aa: CAISESSTVILNTEAFF

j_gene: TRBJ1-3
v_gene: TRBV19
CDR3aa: CASSPRGGQLSGNTIYF

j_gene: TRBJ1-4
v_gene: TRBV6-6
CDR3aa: CASSNSPVGEKLFF

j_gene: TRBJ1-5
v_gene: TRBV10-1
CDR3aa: CASSEWGRGYSNQPQHF

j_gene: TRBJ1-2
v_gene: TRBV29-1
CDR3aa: CSVGTANYGYTF

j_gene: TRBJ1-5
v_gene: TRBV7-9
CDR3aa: CASSPGGQPQHF

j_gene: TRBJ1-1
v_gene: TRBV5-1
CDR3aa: CASSYGGQGGSEAFF

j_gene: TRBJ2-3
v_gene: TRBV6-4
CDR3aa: CASSESRGGTDTQYF

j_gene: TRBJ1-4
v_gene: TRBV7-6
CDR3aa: CASSGSTGGSEKLFF

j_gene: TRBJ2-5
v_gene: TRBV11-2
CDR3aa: CASSSFYSSSRSETQYF

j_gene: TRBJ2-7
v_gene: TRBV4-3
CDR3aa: CASSQGFYYEQYF

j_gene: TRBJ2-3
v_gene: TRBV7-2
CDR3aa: CASSSLGGAADTQYF

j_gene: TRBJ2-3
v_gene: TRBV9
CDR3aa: CASSVEGLAGGTQYF

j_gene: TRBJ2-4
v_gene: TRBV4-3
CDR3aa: CASSQTGQGNIQYF

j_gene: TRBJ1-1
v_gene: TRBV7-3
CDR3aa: CASSLGGQLEAFF

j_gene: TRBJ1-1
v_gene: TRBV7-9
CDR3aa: CASSPRTANTEAFF

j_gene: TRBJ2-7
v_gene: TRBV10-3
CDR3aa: CAISESIPSGGSYEQYF

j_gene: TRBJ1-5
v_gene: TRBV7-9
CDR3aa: CASSTDRGSNQPQHF

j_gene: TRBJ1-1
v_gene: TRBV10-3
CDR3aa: CAIRHRENTEAFF

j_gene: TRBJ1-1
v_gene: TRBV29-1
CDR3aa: CSVEGDRDMNTEAFF

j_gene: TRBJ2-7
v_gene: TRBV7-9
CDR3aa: CASSLSRPRLEEQYF

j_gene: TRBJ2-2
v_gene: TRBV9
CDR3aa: CASSVASGLTSGELFF

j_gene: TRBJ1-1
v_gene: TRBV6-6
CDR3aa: CASSKMRTGGGEAFF

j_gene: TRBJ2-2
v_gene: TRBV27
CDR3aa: CASTYVWVGGQPTGELFF

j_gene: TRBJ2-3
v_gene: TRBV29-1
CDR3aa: CSAGQGADTQYF

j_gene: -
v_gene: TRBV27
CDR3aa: CASSRPGQGHEQYF

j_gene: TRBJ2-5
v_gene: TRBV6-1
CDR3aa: CASSEQGRETQYF

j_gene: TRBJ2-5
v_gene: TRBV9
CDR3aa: CASSSGTSGGARETQYF

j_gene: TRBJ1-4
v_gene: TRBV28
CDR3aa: CASNPGGVEKLFF

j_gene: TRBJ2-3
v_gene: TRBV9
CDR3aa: CASSVPSGGLSADTQYF

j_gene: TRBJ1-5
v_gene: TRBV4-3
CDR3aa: CASRPQPNSNQPQHF

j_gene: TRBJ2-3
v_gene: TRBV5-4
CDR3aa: CASSLAGQGNTQYF

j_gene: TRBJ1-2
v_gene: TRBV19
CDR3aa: CASNRDRNYGYTF

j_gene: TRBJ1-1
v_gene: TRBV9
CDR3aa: CASSVGTGPSGTEAFF

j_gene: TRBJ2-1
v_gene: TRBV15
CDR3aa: CATSRAQGWYNEQFF

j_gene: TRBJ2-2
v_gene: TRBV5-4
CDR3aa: CASSLGKRGKSGELFF